The present TCR beta chain was sequenced within a study of T cells after yellow fever vaccination. For the study at large: Those fractions that held only low numbers of cells were prepared using the SMART-Seq v4 Ultra Low Input RNA kit. Study-wide points: Detected again after the booster were most primary-vaccination clones, at 95% to 97% CD4 and approximately 87% CD8.

Regarding this clonotype: Its matching antigen is unknown.

V was shortened by 7 bases and J by 2 bases, with 15 bases between the two germline ends. This CDR3 has 14 residues. The germline gives CDR1 MNHEY, CDR2 SVGEGT. A universal primer site and UMIs were added as TCR cDNA was made by 5'RACE template switching. In TCRdb, the 5' RACE reads were re-called with MiXCR into one record per CDR3 protein. Of about 340,000 distinct CDR3 sequences in the sample, approximately 12% were seen once. The rearrangement joins TRBV6-2 or TRBV6-3 to TRBJ2-7; weak D call: TRBD1 (6 bases). The origin of this receptor is a man aged 18 to 29 who received the YFV17D yellow fever vaccine. Specimen: CD4+ T cells sorted from PBMCs, collected 15 days after the yellow fever booster vaccination. CDR3 in amino acids: CASTTRGWTYEQYF. CDR3 nucleotides: TGTGCCAGCACCACGAGGGGGTGGACCTACGAGCAGTACTTC.